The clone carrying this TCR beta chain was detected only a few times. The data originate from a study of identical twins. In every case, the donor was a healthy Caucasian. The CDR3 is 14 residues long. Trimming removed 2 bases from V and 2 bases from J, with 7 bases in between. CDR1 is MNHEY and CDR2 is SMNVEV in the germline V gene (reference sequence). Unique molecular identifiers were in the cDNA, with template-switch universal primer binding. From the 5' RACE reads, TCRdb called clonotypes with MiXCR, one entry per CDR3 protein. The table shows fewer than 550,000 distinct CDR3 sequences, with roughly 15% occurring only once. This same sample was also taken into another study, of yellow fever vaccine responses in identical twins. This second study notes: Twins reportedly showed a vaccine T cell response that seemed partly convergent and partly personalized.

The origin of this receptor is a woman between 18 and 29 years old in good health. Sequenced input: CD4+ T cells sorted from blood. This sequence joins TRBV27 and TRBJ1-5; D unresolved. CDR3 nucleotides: TGTGCCAGCAGTTTACACGGGGGCAATCAGCCCCAGCATTTT. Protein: CASSLHGGNQPQHF.